The clone carrying this T cell receptor beta chain occurred many times. Antigen unknown. The data stem from a study of spatial heterogeneity in lung cancer. Findings and limits, study-wide: Tumors with more nonsynonymous mutations had more expanded intratumoral alpha and beta TCRs.

The V gene's germline CDR1 is MNHEY and CDR2 SVGAGI. Trimming removed 6 bases from V and 4 bases from J, with 9 bases in between. The length of the CDR3 is 12 residues. The time point here: sample taken at primary tumor resection. TCRdb redid the calling of the 5' RACE reads with MiXCR, one entry per CDR3 protein. The table records around 100,000 distinct CDR3 sequences, 3.5% to 5% of them present only once. This receptor was identified in a male donor with early-stage non-small cell lung cancer. The sample here was lung tumor tissue, taken at surgery. The rearrangement links TRBV6-5 to TRBJ1-1; unclear D gene. In DNA, the CDR3 is TGTGCCAGCAGCTCCGTCGGCACTGAAGCTTTCTTT. It yields the protein CASSSVGTEAFF.